This T cell receptor beta chain was recovered during a study of blood T cell repertoires in COVID-19. Study-level information: Researchers got acute and convalescent COVID-19 samples from the United States, Italy and Spain.

Original methodology: Estimated nucleated cell counts came from reference gene primer amplification. Repertoires were generated with immunoSEQ multiplex PCR, while TCRdb's copy carries only in-frame clones and drops some. The V and J calls and clone size are taken from that table; D and trimming were inferred from the DNA. Of 55,000 to 75,000 clones detected, about 83% appear once; the ten largest clones hold 6.3%. Germline assignment: CDR1 MNHNY and CDR2 SVGAGI (reference sequence). Trimming cost V 6 bases and J 0 bases, with 14 bases left between them. CDR3 length: 15 residues. The specimen was peripheral blood. The TCR sequence derives from a human donor in a cohort sampled during active COVID-19. J is TRBJ1-1 and V is TRBV6-6; perhaps TRBD1 as D (6 bases). The CDR3 loop reads CASSLDDRLNTEAFF. DNA for the CDR3: TGTGCCAGCAGCCTCGATGACAGGTTGAACACTGAAGCTTTCTTT.